Below, one T cell receptor beta chain is given with its context. Its binding antigen is unknown. No per-base quality is available; no much larger clone lies one base away. The data are from a study of control samples from healthy donors and cancer patients (dated by TCRdb to 2019 to 2021). Preparation of the library involved the immunoSEQ multiplex PCR assay. As stored in TCRdb, this immuneACCESS dataset retains in-frame rearrangements with V and J assigned. A fraction of the clones does not appear; measured against another copy, unresolved V genes explain less than half of the discrepancy, and the remainder lacks a known reason. The table for this sample lists approximately 150,000 clones; 94% of them were counted only once. The ten largest clones capture more than 1.1% of the sample. In the germline V gene (reference sequence), CDR1 corresponds to LNHNV and CDR2 to YYDKDF. Spanning cysteine to phenylalanine, the CDR3 consists of 18 amino acids. Kept here is only the CDR3 DNA, which spans 54 bases and is read in frame from base 1. Trimming takes 1 base from V and 5 bases from J, and the germline ends sit 21 bases apart.

The V and J segments used are TRBV15 and TRBJ1-5, and possibly TRBD1, on 5 matching bases. Sample: blood. The sequence derives from a woman in her late teens or twenties in good health. In nucleotide form, the sequence is TGTGCCACCAGCAGAGTTCCCCGGGGCAGGAGAGTAGATCAGCCCCAGCATTTT. It is translated as CATSRVPRGRRVDQPQHF. With the rest looked up from the reference TRBV15 and TRBJ1-5 genes rather than sequenced, the full variable domain is DAMVIQNPRYQVTQFGKPVTLSCSQTLNHNVMYWYQQKSSQAPKLLFHYYDKDFNNEADTPDNFQSRRPNTSFCFLDIRSPGLGDTAMYLCATSRVPRGRRVDQPQHFGDGTRLSIL.